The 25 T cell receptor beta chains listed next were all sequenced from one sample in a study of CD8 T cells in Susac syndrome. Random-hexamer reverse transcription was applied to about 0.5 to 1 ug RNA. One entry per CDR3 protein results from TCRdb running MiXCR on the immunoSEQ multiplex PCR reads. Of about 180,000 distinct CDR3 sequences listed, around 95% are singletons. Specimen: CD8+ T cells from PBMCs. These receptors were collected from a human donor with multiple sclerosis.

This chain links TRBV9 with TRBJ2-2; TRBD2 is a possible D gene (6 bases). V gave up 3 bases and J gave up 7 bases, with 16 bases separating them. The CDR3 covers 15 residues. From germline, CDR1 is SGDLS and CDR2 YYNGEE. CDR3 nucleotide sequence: TGTGCCAGCAGCGCCCGGGACTCCCTCCACGGGGAGCTGTTTTTT. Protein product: CASSARDSLHGELFF. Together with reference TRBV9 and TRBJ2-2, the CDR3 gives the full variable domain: DSGVTQTPKHLITATGQRVTLRCSPRSGDLSVYWYQQSLDQGLQFLIQYYNGEERAKGNILERFSAQQFPDLHSELNLSSLELGDSALYFCASSARDSLHGELFFGEGSRLTVL.

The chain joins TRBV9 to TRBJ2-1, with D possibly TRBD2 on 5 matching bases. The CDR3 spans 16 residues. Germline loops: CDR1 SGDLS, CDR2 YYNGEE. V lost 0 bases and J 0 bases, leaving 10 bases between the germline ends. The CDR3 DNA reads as TGTGCCAGCAGCGTAGTCCCGGGGAGCTCCTACAATGAGCAGTTCTTC. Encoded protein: CASSVVPGSSYNEQFF. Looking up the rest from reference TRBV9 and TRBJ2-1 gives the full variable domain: DSGVTQTPKHLITATGQRVTLRCSPRSGDLSVYWYQQSLDQGLQFLIQYYNGEERAKGNILERFSAQQFPDLHSELNLSSLELGDSALYFCASSVVPGSSYNEQFFGPGTRLTVL.

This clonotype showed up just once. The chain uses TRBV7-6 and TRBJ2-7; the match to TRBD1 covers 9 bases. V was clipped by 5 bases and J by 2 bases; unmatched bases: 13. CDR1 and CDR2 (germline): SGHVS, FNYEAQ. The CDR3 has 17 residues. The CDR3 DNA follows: TGTGCCAGCAGCAACACAAACCGGGACAGGGCGCCCTACGAGCAGTACTTC. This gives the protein CASSNTNRDRAPYEQYF.

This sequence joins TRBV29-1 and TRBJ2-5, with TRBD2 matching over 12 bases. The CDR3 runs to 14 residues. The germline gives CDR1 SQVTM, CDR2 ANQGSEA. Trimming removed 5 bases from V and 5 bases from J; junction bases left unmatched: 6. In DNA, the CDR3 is TGCAGCGTTAGGGCGACTAGCGGGAGTGAGACCCAGTACTTC. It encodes CSVRATSGSETQYF.

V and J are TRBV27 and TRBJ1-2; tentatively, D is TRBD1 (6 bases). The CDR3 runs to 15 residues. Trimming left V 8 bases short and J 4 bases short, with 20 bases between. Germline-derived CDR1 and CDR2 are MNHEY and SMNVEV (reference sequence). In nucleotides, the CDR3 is TGTGCCAGCGGAGATGGGGCAGGGGTGGTCTATGGCTACACCTTC. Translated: CASGDGAGVVYGYTF.

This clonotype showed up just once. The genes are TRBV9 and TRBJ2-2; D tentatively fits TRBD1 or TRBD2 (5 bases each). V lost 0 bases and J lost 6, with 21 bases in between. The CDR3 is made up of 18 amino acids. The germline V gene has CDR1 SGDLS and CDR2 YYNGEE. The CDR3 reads CASSVDPQRGLRPGELFF. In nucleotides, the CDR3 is TGTGCCAGCAGCGTAGACCCGCAGAGGGGCCTCCGTCCCGGGGAGCTGTTTTTT.

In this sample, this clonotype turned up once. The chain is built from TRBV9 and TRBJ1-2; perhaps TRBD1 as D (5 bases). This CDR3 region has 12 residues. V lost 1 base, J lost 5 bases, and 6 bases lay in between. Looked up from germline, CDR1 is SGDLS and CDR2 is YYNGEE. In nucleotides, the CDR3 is TGTGCCAGCAGCGTAAGACAGTATGGCTACACCTTC. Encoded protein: CASSVRQYGYTF. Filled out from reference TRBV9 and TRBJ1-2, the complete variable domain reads DSGVTQTPKHLITATGQRVTLRCSPRSGDLSVYWYQQSLDQGLQFLIQYYNGEERAKGNILERFSAQQFPDLHSELNLSSLELGDSALYFCASSVRQYGYTFGSGTRLTVV.

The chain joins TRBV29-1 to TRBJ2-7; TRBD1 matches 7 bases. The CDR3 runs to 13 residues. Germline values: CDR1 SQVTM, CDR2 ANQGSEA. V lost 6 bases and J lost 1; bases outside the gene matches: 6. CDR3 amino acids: CSVTGQESYEQYF. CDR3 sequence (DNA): TGCAGCGTAACTGGACAGGAATCCTACGAGCAGTACTTC.

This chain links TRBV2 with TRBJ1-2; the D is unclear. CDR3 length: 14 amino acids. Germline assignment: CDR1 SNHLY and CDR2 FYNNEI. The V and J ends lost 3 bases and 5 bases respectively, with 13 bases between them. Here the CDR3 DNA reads TGTGCCAGCAGTGATTGGGCCGGACGGTATGGCTACACCTTC. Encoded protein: CASSDWAGRYGYTF. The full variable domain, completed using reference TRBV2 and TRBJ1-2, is EPEVTQTPSHQVTQMGQEVILRCVPISNHLYFYWYRQILGQKVEFLVSFYNNEISEKSEIFDDQFSVERPDGSNFTLKIRSTKLEDSAMYFCASSDWAGRYGYTFGSGTRLTVV.

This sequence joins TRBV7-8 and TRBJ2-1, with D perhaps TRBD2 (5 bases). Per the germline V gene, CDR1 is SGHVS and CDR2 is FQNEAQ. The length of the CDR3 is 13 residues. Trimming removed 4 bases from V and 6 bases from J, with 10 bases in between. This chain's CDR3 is CASSSLRGNEQFF. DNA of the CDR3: TGTGCCAGCAGCTCACTCCGGGGCAATGAGCAGTTCTTC. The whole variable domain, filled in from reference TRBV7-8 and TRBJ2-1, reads GAGVSQSPRYKVAKRGQDVALRCDPISGHVSLFWYQQALGQGPEFLTYFQNEAQLDKSGLPSDRFFAERPEGSVSTLKIQRTQQEDSAVYLCASSSLRGNEQFFGPGTRLTVL.

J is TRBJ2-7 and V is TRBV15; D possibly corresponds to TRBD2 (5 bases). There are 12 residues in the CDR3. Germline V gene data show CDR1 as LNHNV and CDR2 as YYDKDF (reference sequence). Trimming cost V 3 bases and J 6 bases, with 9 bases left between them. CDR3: CATSRELAEQYF. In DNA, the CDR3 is TGTGCCACCAGCAGGGAGCTAGCCGAGCAGTACTTC.

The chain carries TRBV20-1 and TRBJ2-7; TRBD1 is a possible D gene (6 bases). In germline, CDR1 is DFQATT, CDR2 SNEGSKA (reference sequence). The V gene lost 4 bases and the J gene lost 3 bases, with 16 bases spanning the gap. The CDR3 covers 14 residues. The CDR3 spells CSATPLDSYYEQYF. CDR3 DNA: TGCAGTGCTACCCCCCTGGACAGTTACTACGAGCAGTACTTC.

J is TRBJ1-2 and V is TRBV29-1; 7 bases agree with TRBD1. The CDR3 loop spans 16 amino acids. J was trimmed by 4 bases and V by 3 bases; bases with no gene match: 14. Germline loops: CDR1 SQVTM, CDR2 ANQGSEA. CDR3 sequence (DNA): TGCAGCGTTGAGGCTTCACAGGACAGGATCTTCTATGGCTACACCTTC. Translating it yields CSVEASQDRIFYGYTF.

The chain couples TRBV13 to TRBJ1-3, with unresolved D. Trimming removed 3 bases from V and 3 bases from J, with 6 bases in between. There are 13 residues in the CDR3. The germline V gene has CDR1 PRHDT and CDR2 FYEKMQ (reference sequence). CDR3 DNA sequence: TGTGCCAGCAGCTTTTCCGTTGGAAACACCATATATTTT. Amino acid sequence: CASSFSVGNTIYF.

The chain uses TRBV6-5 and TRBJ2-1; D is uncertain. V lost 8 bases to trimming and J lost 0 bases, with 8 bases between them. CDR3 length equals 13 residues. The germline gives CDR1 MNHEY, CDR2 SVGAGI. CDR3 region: CASWTGSYNEQFF. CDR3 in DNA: TGTGCCAGCTGGACGGGCTCCTACAATGAGCAGTTCTTC.

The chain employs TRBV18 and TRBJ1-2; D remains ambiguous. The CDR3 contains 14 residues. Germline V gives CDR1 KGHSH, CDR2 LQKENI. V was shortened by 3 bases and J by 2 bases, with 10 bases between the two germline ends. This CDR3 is CASSPEADNYGYTF. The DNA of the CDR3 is TGTGCCAGCTCACCTGAGGCAGACAACTATGGCTACACCTTC.

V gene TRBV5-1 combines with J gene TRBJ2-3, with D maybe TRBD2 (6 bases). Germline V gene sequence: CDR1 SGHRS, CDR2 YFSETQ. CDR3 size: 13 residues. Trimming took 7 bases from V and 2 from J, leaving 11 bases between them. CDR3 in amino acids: CASAPGLTDTQYF. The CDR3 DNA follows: TGCGCCAGCGCTCCGGGACTCACAGATACGCAGTATTTT.

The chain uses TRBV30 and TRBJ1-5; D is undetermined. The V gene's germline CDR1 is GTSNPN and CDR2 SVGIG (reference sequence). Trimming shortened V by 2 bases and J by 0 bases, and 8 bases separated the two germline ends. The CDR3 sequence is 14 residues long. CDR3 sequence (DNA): TGTGCCTGGAGTATCCCGGGTAGCAATCAGCCCCAGCATTTT. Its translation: CAWSIPGSNQPQHF.

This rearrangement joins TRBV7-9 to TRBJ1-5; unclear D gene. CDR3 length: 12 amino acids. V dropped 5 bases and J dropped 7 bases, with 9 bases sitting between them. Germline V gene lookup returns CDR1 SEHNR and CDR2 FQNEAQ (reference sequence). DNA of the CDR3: TGTGCCAGCAGCATGGGTGGCCAGCCCCAGCATTTT. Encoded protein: CASSMGGQPQHF.

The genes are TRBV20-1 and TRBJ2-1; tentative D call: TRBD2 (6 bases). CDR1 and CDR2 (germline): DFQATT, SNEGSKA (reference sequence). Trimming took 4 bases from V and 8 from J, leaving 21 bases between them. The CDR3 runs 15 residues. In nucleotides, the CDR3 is TGCAGTGCTACCCCTCCAGCGGGCGTTTTGTATGAGCAGTTCTTC. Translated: CSATPPAGVLYEQFF.

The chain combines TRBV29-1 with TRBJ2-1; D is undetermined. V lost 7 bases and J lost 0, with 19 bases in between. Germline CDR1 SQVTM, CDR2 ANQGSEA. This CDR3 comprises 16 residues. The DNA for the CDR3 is TGCAGCGGGAAAACAGAAGCAGTACCCTCCTACAATGAGCAGTTCTTC. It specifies CSGKTEAVPSYNEQFF.

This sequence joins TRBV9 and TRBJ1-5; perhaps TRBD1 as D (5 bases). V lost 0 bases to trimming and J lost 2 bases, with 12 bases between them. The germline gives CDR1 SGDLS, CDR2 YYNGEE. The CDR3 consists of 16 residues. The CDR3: CASSVGAGGGNQPQHF. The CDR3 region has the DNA TGTGCCAGCAGCGTAGGAGCGGGGGGTGGCAATCAGCCCCAGCATTTT.

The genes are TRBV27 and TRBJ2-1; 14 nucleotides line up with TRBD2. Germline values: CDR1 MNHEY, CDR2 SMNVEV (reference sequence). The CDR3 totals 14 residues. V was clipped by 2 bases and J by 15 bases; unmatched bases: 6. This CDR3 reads CASSLGTSGRILFF. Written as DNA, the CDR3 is TGTGCCAGCAGTTTAGGGACTAGCGGGAGAATCCTGTTCTTC.

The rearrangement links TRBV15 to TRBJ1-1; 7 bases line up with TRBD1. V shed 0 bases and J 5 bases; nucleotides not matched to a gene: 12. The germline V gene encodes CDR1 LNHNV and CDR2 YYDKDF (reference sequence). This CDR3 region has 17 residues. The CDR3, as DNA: TGTGCCACCAGCAGAGATCCTACTCAGGGGGATAATACTGAAGCTTTCTTT. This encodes CATSRDPTQGDNTEAFF.

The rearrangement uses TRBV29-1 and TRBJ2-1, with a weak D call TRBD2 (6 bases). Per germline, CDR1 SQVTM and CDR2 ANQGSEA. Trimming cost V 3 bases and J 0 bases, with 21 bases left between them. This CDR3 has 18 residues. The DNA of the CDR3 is TGCAGCGTTGATGGACGGATCCGTCCCGGGAGCTCCTACAATGAGCAGTTCTTC. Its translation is CSVDGRIRPGSSYNEQFF.